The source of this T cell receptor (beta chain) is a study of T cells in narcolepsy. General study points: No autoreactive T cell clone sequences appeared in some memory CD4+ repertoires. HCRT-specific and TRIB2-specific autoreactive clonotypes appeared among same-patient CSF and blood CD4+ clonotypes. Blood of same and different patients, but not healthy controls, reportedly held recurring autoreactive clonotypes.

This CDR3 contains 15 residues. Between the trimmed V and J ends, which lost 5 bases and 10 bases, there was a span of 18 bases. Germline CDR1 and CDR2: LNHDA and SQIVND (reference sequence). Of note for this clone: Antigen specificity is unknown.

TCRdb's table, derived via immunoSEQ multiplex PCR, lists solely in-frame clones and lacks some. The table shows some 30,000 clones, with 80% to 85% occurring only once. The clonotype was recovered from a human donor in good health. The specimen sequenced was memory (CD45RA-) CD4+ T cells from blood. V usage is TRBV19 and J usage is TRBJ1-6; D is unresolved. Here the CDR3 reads CASSVQGGVGSPLHF. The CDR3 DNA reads TGTGCCAGTAGTGTCCAAGGTGGCGTTGGATCACCCCTCCACTTT.